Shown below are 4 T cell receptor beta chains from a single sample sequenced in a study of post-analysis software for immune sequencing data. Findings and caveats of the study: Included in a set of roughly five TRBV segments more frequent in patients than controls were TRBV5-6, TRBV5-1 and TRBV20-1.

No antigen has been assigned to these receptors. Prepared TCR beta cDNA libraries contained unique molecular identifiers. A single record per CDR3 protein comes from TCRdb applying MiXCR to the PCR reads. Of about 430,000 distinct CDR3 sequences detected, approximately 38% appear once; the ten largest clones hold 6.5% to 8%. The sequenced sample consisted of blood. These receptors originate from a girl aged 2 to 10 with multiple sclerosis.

CDR3 amino acids: CASSDSNREGNEQFF. In nucleotides, the CDR3 is TGTGCCAGCAGTGACTCGAATCGGGAGGGAAATGAGCAGTTCTTC. The rearrangement links TRBV6-4 to TRBJ2-1, with 8 bases matching TRBD2. The CDR3 sequence is 15 residues long. The junction had 5 bases not matched to a gene; V was cut back by 0 bases and J by 7 bases. Germline CDR1 MRHNA, CDR2 SNTAGT.

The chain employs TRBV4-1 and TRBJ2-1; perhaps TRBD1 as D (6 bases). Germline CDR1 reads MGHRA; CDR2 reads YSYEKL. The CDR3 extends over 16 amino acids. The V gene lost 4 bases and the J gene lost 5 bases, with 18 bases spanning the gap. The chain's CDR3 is CASSLPGTRPHNEQFF. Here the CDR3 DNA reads TGCGCCAGCAGCCTGCCCGGGACACGGCCACACAATGAGCAGTTCTTC.

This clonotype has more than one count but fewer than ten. The CDR3 here is CASSYPPYGEQFF. In DNA, the CDR3 is TGTGCCAGCAGTTACCCTCCCTATGGTGAGCAGTTCTTC. V usage is TRBV28 and J usage is TRBJ2-1; D not resolved. The germline CDR1 and CDR2 sequences are MDHEN and SYDVKM. V dropped 4 bases and J dropped 9 bases, with 13 bases sitting between them. The CDR3 runs 13 residues.

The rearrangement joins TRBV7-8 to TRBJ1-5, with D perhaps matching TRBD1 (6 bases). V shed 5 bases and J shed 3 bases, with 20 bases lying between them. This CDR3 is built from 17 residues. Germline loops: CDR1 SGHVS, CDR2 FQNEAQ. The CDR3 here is CASSPRPGGTANQPQHF. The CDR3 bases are TGTGCCAGCAGCCCTCGACCCGGGGGCACCGCCAATCAGCCCCAGCATTTT.